Sequencing of this TCR beta chain was carried out in a study of T cell responses to AZD1222 COVID-19 vaccine. The length of the CDR3 is 16 residues. After removal of 6 bases from V and 3 bases from J, the junction contained 8 bases not matched to a gene. CDR1 is SNHLY, CDR2 FYNNEI, per germline. The assay was immunoSEQ multiplex PCR, and TCRdb's table has in-frame clones only and misses some. The sample includes about 120,000 clones, approximately 90% of them seen just once. The count of this clone is one. The specimen was peripheral blood, collected on day 0 of AZD1222 vaccination. The receptor comes from an adult in good health. The chain has TRBV2 and TRBJ2-3; 11 bases are a match to TRBD2. CDR3 in DNA: TGTGCCAGCAGCCCTAGCGGGGGGCGGGGGACAGATACGCAGTATTTT. The encoded protein is CASSPSGGRGTDTQYF.